A selection of T cell receptor beta chains follows, all from one sample in a study of early T cells in non-severe SARS-CoV-2 infection. TCRdb ran MiXCR on the 5' RACE reads and lists one entry per CDR3 protein. The sample has 25,000 to 35,000 distinct CDR3 sequences, around 5.7% seen once. Sequencing used whole blood. These receptors were taken from an adult who was a healthcare worker with PCR-confirmed SARS-CoV-2 infection or an uninfected control (not recorded which). Each CDR3 is given with its conserved first and last residue. Fields, in order: J gene, V gene, CDR3 protein.

j_call: TRBJ2-1
v_call: TRBV18
cdr3_aa: CASSPSQFGRSKYNEQFF

j_call: TRBJ1-1
v_call: TRBV10-3
cdr3_aa: CAISDRGTNTEAFF

j_call: TRBJ1-1
v_call: TRBV5-6
cdr3_aa: CASSPRAELAFF

j_call: TRBJ2-1
v_call: TRBV6-2/TRBV6-3
cdr3_aa: CASSGAYGNEQFF

j_call: TRBJ2-7
v_call: TRBV14
cdr3_aa: CASSQAGDIRQYF

j_call: TRBJ1-6
v_call: TRBV7-9
cdr3_aa: CASSLVGGGSPLHF

j_call: TRBJ2-3
v_call: TRBV4-2
cdr3_aa: CASSQDETSPKLTDTQYF

j_call: TRBJ1-2
v_call: TRBV18
cdr3_aa: CASSPGQGARRYGYTF

j_call: TRBJ1-5
v_call: TRBV9
cdr3_aa: CASSPLGGQPQHF

j_call: TRBJ2-1
v_call: TRBV7-2
cdr3_aa: CASSLAGGSGEQFF

j_call: TRBJ1-3
v_call: TRBV12-3/TRBV12-4
cdr3_aa: CASSLAYRGQNTIYF

j_call: TRBJ1-1
v_call: TRBV6-5
cdr3_aa: CASSSPGQLNTEAFF

j_call: TRBJ1-2
v_call: TRBV18
cdr3_aa: CASSPAGDYGYTF

j_call: TRBJ2-2
v_call: TRBV6-1
cdr3_aa: CASSELQGTGELFF

j_call: TRBJ2-3
v_call: TRBV6-4
cdr3_aa: CASSTSGRSTDTQYF

j_call: TRBJ1-2
v_call: TRBV5-1
cdr3_aa: CASFEGGISNYGYTF

j_call: TRBJ2-1
v_call: TRBV7-6
cdr3_aa: CASSLDHSYNEQFF